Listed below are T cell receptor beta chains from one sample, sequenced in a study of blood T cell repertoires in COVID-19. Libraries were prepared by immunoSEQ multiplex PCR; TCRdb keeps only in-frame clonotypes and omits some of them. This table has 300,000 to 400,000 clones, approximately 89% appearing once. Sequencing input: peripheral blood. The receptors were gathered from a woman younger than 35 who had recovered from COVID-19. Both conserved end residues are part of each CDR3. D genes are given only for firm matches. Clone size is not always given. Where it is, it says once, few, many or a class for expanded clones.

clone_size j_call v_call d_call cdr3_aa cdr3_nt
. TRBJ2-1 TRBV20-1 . CSALNNEQFF TGCAGTGCCCTTAACAATGAGCAGTTCTTC
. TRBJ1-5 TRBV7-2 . CASSLVGVKTQPQHF TGTGCCAGCAGCTTAGTAGGGGTTAAAACTCAGCCCCAGCATTTT
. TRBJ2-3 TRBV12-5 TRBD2 CASGLVLGLAGWTDTQYF TGTGCTAGTGGTTTGGTACTCGGACTAGCGGGATGGACAGATACGCAGTATTTT
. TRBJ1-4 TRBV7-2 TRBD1 CASSLTGREKLFF TGTGCCAGCAGCTTGACAGGGCGGGAAAAACTGTTTTTT
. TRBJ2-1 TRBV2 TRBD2 CASSDGLAGGISSYNEQFF TGTGCCAGCAGTGACGGACTAGCGGGGGGGATCAGCTCCTACAATGAGCAGTTCTTC
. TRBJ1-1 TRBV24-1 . CATSDPGQVEAFF TGTGCCACCAGTGACCCGGGACAAGTCGAAGCTTTCTTT
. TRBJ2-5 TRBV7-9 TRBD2 CASSSTPGSGHRQETQYF TGTGCCAGCAGCTCCACCCCCGGTAGCGGGCATAGACAAGAGACCCAGTACTTC
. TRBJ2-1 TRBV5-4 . CASSKTGTYNEQFF TGTGCCAGCAGCAAGACAGGAACCTACAATGAGCAGTTCTTC
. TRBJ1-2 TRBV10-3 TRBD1 CAIMGQMYGYTF TGTGCCATCATGGGACAGATGTATGGCTACACCTTC
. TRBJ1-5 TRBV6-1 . CASSEPDSYSNQPQHF TGTGCCAGCAGTGAACCAGACAGTTATAGCAATCAGCCCCAGCATTTT
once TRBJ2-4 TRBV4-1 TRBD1 CASSQLGQGENIQYF TGCGCCAGCAGCCAACTGGGACAGGGGGAAAACATTCAGTACTTC
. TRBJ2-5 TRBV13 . CASSLTRGRETQYF TGTGCCAGCAGCTTAACCAGGGGCCGAGAGACCCAGTACTTC
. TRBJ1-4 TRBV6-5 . CASSYSSAGVGEKLFF TGTGCCAGCAGTTACTCCTCGGCAGGGGTGGGTGAAAAACTGTTTTTT
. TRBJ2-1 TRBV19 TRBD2 CASSAGLATYNEQFF TGTGCCAGTAGTGCGGGACTAGCGACCTACAATGAGCAGTTCTTC